This T cell receptor beta chain was captured by sequencing in a study of blood T cell repertoires in COVID-19. Seattle patients were enrolled while actively infected and followed longitudinally. Authors' analysis steps: Using reference gene primer amplification, nucleated cell counts were estimated. The data were produced by immunoSEQ multiplex PCR, yet TCRdb's version contains in-frame clones alone and is incomplete. V, J and clone size were drawn from that table, and D and trimming were deduced from the DNA. The sample shows 400,000 to 450,000 clones, approximately 89% of them seen only once. The sequenced material came from peripheral blood. This TCR derives from a middle-aged woman with COVID-19, enrolled during active disease.

In DNA form, the CDR3 reads TGTGCTAGTGGGGGGGGACTAGCGGGAGCCGAAGATACGCAGTATTTT. Amino acid sequence: CASGGGLAGAEDTQYF. The chain uses TRBV12-5 and TRBJ2-3; 14 bases line up with TRBD2. After removal of 6 bases from V and 5 bases from J, the junction contained 7 bases not matched to a gene. Germline CDR1 is LGHNT and CDR2 is FRNRAP. The CDR3 loop spans 16 amino acids.